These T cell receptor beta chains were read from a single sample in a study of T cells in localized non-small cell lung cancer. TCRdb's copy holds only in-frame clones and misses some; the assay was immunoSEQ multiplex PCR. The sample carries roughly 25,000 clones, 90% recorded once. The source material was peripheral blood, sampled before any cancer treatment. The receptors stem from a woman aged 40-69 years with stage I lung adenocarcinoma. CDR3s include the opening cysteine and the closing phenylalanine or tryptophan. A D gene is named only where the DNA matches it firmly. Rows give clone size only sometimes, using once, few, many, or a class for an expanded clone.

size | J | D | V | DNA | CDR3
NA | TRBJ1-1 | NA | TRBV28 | TGTGCCAGCAGCACACCGGGGCGGGCGAACACTGAAGCTTTCTTT | CASSTPGRANTEAFF
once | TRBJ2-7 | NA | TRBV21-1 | TGTGCCAGCAGGGTCCCTTCCTCCACCGAGCAGTACTTC | CASRVPSSTEQYF
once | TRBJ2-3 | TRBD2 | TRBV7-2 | TGTGCCAGCAGCAGGCGGGAGGGCCGGACAGATACGCAGTATTTT | CASSRREGRTDTQYF
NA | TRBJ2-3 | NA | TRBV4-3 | TGCGCCAGCAGCCAAGATTTGGGGGGGCGCACAGATACGCAGTATTTT | CASSQDLGGRTDTQYF
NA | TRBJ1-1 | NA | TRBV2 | TGTGCCAGCAGTCCCCCCCGAGGACACACTGAAGCTTTCTTT | CASSPPRGHTEAFF
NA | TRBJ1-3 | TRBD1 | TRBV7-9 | TGTGCCAGCAGCATACAGGGGGCAAGTGGAAACACCATATATTTT | CASSIQGASGNTIYF
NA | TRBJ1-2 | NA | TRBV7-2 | TGTGCCAGCAGCACCCGGGGGAGGGACTATGGCTACACCTTC | CASSTRGRDYGYTF
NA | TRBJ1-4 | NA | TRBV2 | TGTGCCAGCAGTGAGACGGGGACGTATGAAAAACTGTTTTTT | CASSETGTYEKLFF
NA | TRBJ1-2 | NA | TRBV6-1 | TGTGCCAGCAGTGACCGGGGAAGAACGCTCTATGGCTACACCTTC | CASSDRGRTLYGYTF
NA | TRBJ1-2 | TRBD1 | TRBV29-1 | TGCAGCGTTGTCAGTTCAGGGGGCGCCTTCAGTGGCTACACCTTC | CSVVSSGGAFSGYTF
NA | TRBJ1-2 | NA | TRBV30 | TGTGCCTGGAAGCTGGACTATGGCTACACCTTC | CAWKLDYGYTF
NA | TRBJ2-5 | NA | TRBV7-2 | TGTGCCAGCAGCTCCCAAGAGACCCAGTACTTC | CASSSQETQYF
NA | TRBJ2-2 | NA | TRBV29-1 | TGCAGCGTCGGATCCAACAGATACACCGGGGAGCTGTTTTTT | CSVGSNRYTGELFF
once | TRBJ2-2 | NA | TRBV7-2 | TGTGCCAGCAGCCTAACGACAGTTAGGAACACCGGGGAGCTGTTTTTT | CASSLTTVRNTGELFF
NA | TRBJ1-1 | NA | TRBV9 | TGTGCCAGCAGCGGTACAGGGTTGAACACTGAAGCTTTCTTT | CASSGTGLNTEAFF
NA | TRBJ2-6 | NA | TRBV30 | TGTGCCTGTTTGGTAGCGTCTGGGGCCAACGTCCTGACTTTC | CACLVASGANVLTF
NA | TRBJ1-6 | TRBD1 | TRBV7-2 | TGTGCCAGCAGCCTCTGGGGACAGCTTAATTCACCCCTCCACTTT | CASSLWGQLNSPLHF
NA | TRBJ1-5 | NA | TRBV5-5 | TGTGCCAGCAGCCCCCAGTATAGCAATCAGCCCCAGCATTTT | CASSPQYSNQPQHF
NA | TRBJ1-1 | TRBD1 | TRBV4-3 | TGCGCCAGCAGCCACGTGGATTTCCGGGACAGGGAGAACACTGAAGCTTTCTTT | CASSHVDFRDRENTEAFF
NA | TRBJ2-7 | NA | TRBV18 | TGTGCCAGCTCACCACCCCCAAGGGGAGGCGAGCAGTACTTC | CASSPPPRGGEQYF
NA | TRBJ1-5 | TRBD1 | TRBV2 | TGTGCCAGCAGTTCGGACAGGGGCGATCAGCCCCAGCATTTT | CASSSDRGDQPQHF
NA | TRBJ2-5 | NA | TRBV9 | TGTGCCAGCAGTTCCGGAGAGACCCAGTACTTC | CASSSGETQYF
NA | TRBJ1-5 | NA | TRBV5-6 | TGTGCCAGCAGCTTGGTGGGCGGCAAGGGGCCCCAGCATTTT | CASSLVGGKGPQHF
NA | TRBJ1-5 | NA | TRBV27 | TGTGCCAGCAGTTTGCGGCAGGGTAATCAGCCCCAGCATTTT | CASSLRQGNQPQHF
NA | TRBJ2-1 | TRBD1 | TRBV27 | TGTGCCAGCAGTTGGCAGGGGGTCTACAATGAGCAGTTCTTC | CASSWQGVYNEQFF
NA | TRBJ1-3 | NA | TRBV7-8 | TGTGCCAGCAGCGCCGACAGGTTGAGCTCTGGAAACACCATATATTTT | CASSADRLSSGNTIYF
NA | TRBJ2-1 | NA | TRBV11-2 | TGTGCCAGCAGCTTATTGAACGGTCACAATGAGCAGTTCTTC | CASSLLNGHNEQFF
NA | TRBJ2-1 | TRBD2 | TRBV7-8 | TGTGCCAGCAGCTTAGTGGGCGGGGGGACCTTCTCCTACAATGAGCAGTTCTTC | CASSLVGGGTFSYNEQFF
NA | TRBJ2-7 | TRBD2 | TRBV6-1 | TGTGCCAGCACCTCTCCGGGACTAGCGACCTACGAGCAGTACTTC | CASTSPGLATYEQYF
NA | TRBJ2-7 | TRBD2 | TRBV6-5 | TGTGCCAGCAGCCCCTCGGGCGGGAGGGTTTACGAGCAGTACTTC | CASSPSGGRVYEQYF
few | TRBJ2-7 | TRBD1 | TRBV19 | TGTGCCAGTAGTATAGAGGTGGGGACAGGGAGCTACGAGCAGTACTTC | CASSIEVGTGSYEQYF
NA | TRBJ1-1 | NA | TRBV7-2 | TGTGCCAGCAGCTTAGTAGTTAACATGAACACTGAAGCTTTCTTT | CASSLVVNMNTEAFF
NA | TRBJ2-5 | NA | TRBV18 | TGTGCCAGCTCACCAGTAATAACAGTCGGTGAGACCCAGTACTTC | CASSPVITVGETQYF
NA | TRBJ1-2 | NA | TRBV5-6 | TGTGCCAGCAGCCACAATTCAAGGGACTACACCTTC | CASSHNSRDYTF
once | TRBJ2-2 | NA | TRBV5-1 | TGCGCCAGCAGCTTGGATAGGGCCGGGGAGCTGTTTTTT | CASSLDRAGELFF
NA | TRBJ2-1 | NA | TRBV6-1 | TGTGCCAGCAGTGCCTCGGGGGCCCCCCGACTAAACAATGAGCAGTTCTTC | CASSASGAPRLNNEQFF
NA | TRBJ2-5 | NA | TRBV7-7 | TGTGCCAGCAGCTTAGGAGGGCACTTCCAAGAGACCCAGTACTTC | CASSLGGHFQETQYF
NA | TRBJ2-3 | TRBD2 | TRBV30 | TGTGCCTGGAGTGTACCTAGCGGGAGGGCCAGGGATACGCAGTATTTT | CAWSVPSGRARDTQYF
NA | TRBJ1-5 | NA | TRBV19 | TGTGCCAGTCAACAGGGATCCTATAGCAATCAGCCCCAGCATTTT | CASQQGSYSNQPQHF
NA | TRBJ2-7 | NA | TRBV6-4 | TGTGCCAGCAGTGAAAGTTACGGAACCTACGAGCAGTACTTC | CASSESYGTYEQYF
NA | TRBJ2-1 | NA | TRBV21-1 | TGTGCCAGCAGCAAAGAACGGACAGTCTCCTACAATGAGCAGTTCTTC | CASSKERTVSYNEQFF
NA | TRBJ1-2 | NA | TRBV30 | TGTGCCTGGAGTGCCGAACCAGGGAAGGCTGGCTACACCTTC | CAWSAEPGKAGYTF
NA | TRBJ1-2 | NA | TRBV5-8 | TGTGCCAGCAGCGCGACACGCTATGGCTACACCTTC | CASSATRYGYTF
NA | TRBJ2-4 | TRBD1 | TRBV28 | TGTGCCAGCAGTGACAGGGTAGCCAAAAACATTCAGTACTTC | CASSDRVAKNIQYF
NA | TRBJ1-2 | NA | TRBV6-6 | TGTGCCAGCAGCTTCGACGGGAGCTATGGCTACACCTTC | CASSFDGSYGYTF
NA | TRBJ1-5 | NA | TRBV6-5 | TGTGCCAGCAGTTACCGGGACAATCAGCCCCAGCATTTT | CASSYRDNQPQHF
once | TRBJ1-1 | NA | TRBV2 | TGTGCCAGCAGTGAGGACAGGAACACTGAAGCTTTCTTT | CASSEDRNTEAFF
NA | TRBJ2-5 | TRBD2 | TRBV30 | TGTGCCTGGAGTGTAACGGGGGGAAAAGAGACCCAGTACTTC | CAWSVTGGKETQYF
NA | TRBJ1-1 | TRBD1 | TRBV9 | TGTGCCAGCAGCTCTTCGACAGGGAACCAGGACACTGAAGCTTTCTTT | CASSSSTGNQDTEAFF
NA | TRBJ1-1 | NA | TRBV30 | TGTGCCGCTACAGGGCCTGAAGCTTTCTTT | CAATGPEAFF
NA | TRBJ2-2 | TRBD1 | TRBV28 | TGTGCCAGCAGCCCAGGGGGCCAGGGGAGGTCCGGGGAGCTGTTTTTT | CASSPGGQGRSGELFF
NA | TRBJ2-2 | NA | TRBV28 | TGTGCCAGCAGTCTTCGTGGACTGACAGGGACTTCAAACACCGGGGAGCTGTTTTTT | CASSLRGLTGTSNTGELFF
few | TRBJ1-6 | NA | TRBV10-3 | TGTGCCATCAGAACAGCAGCGGAATCACCCCTCCACTTT | CAIRTAAESPLHF
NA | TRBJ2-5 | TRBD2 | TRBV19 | TGTGCCAGTAGTGGAGGTAGCGGGGGTCAAGAGACCCAGTACTTC | CASSGGSGGQETQYF
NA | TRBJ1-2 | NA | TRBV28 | TGTGCCAGCAGCACGGCGTATGGCTACACCTTC | CASSTAYGYTF
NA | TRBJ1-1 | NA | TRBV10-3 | TGTGCCATCAGTGAGCTAGAAGGGGACACTGAAGCTTTCTTT | CAISELEGDTEAFF
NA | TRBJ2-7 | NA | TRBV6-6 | TGTGCCAGCAGTTCCCCGGGATCCGGGGACGAGCAGTACTTC | CASSSPGSGDEQYF
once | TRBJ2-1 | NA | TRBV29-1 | TGCAGCGTTGTTGCGGGTAGCTCCTACAATGAGCAGTTCTTC | CSVVAGSSYNEQFF
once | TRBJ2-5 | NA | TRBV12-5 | TGTGCTAGTGGGACAGGTAACCAAGAGACCCAGTACTTC | CASGTGNQETQYF
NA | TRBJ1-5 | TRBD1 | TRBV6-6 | TGTGCCAGCAGTTACGACAGGGCGAGCAATCAGCCCCAGCATTTT | CASSYDRASNQPQHF